The rows below give T cell receptor beta chains drawn from one sample of a study of T cell changes during pregnancy in multiple sclerosis. This table comes from immunoSEQ multiplex PCR, and its TCRdb copy is limited to in-frame clones, with some not included. The repertoire has around 44,000 clones, roughly 90% of them found once; the top ten carry 1.2%. The specimen was CD4+ T cells from peripheral blood mononuclear cells, collected in the second trimester of pregnancy. The receptors come from a female donor with multiple sclerosis, enrolled in a pregnancy study. Each CDR3 is given with its conserved first and last residue. A D gene is named only where the DNA matches it firmly. The size of a clone is reported for some rows only, either as once, few or many, or as a class for expanded clones.

j_gene,d_gene,len,abundance,v_gene,CDR3aa,CDR3nt
TRBJ1-5,NA,15,NA,TRBV25-1,CASSETVGDGQPQHF,TGTGCCAGCAGTGAAACGGTAGGGGATGGTCAGCCCCAGCATTTT
TRBJ1-1,TRBD1,16,once,TRBV5-4,CASSTYLGTGAPEAFF,TGTGCCAGCAGCACGTACCTTGGGACAGGGGCTCCTGAAGCTTTCTTT
TRBJ1-3,NA,15,NA,TRBV5-1,CASSTDRPQGNTIYF,TGCGCCAGCAGCACCGACAGGCCTCAAGGAAACACCATATATTTT
TRBJ2-1,TRBD2,19,NA,TRBV5-4,CASSGKEDGGRARYDEQFF,TGTGCCAGCAGCGGAAAGGAGGATGGCGGGAGGGCCAGGTACGATGAGCAGTTCTTC
TRBJ2-1,TRBD1,14,NA,TRBV27,CASSPQGTGYEQFF,TGTGCCAGCAGTCCCCAGGGGACAGGCTATGAGCAGTTCTTC
TRBJ2-1,TRBD1,14,NA,TRBV19,CASTRTGAGNEQFF,TGTGCCAGTACCCGGACAGGGGCTGGAAATGAGCAGTTCTTC
TRBJ2-2,NA,16,once,TRBV21-1,CASTFWEGGCTGELFF,TGTGCCAGCACCTTTTGGGAAGGGGGCTGTACCGGGGAGCTGTTTTTT
TRBJ1-3,NA,14,once,TRBV5-4,CASSFLGVGNTIYF,TGTGCCAGCAGCTTCCTAGGGGTTGGAAACACCATATATTTT
TRBJ1-1,NA,15,NA,TRBV11-2,CASSLVGGRNTEAFF,TGTGCCAGCAGCTTAGTAGGCGGGAGAAACACTGAAGCTTTCTTT
TRBJ2-7,TRBD1,16,NA,TRBV2,CASSANFRTGANEQYF,TGTGCCAGCAGTGCGAACTTCAGGACAGGCGCAAACGAGCAGTACTTC
TRBJ1-2,NA,15,NA,TRBV4-2,CASSPNRHTNYGYTF,TGTGCCAGCAGTCCGAACAGGCATACTAACTATGGCTACACCTTC
TRBJ2-1,NA,16,NA,TRBV9,CASSVASGGSYNEQFF,TGTGCCAGCAGCGTAGCCAGCGGAGGCTCCTACAATGAGCAGTTCTTC
TRBJ2-3,TRBD1,15,NA,TRBV6-5,CASRDRGYGTDTQYF,TGTGCCAGCAGGGACAGGGGATATGGCACAGATACGCAGTATTTT
TRBJ2-2,TRBD1,14,NA,TRBV29-1,CSVEGQLNTGELFF,TGCAGCGTTGAGGGACAGTTGAATACCGGGGAGCTGTTTTTT
TRBJ2-7,NA,15,NA,TRBV19,CASLFRGISGYEQYF,TGTGCCAGTCTGTTTCGCGGGATTAGCGGCTACGAGCAGTACTTC
TRBJ2-2,NA,15,NA,TRBV4-1,CASSQAGTATGELFF,TGCGCCAGCAGCCAAGCAGGGACTGCAACCGGGGAGCTGTTTTTT
TRBJ2-7,TRBD1,13,NA,TRBV5-6,CASSSQGAYEQYF,TGTGCCAGCAGCTCGCAGGGGGCCTACGAGCAGTACTTC
TRBJ2-2,TRBD2,14,NA,TRBV30,CAWSVGLVSGELFF,TGTGCCTGGAGTGTGGGACTAGTCTCCGGGGAGCTGTTTTTT
TRBJ1-2,NA,14,NA,TRBV5-6,CASSQDTGRRGYTF,TGTGCCAGCAGCCAGGATACAGGTAGACGGGGCTACACCTTC
TRBJ2-3,TRBD2,17,NA,TRBV7-9,CASSLPRLAVATDTQYF,TGTGCCAGCAGCTTACCGCGACTAGCGGTTGCCACAGATACGCAGTATTTT
TRBJ2-2,NA,14,NA,TRBV5-1,CASQLSGLLGELFF,TGCGCCAGCCAGCTATCAGGTCTCCTCGGGGAGCTGTTTTTT
TRBJ1-1,NA,11,NA,TRBV2,CASNGRSDAFF,TGTGCCAGCAACGGCAGGTCTGACGCTTTCTTT
TRBJ2-3,TRBD2,15,few,TRBV5-1,CASSFLAAHTDTQYF,TGCGCCAGCAGCTTTCTAGCGGCCCACACAGATACGCAGTATTTT
TRBJ2-1,TRBD2,14,NA,TRBV7-8,CASSSMGGRGEQFF,TGTGCCAGCAGCTCCATGGGCGGGAGGGGGGAGCAGTTCTTC
TRBJ2-7,NA,13,NA,TRBV5-1,CASKPGGSYEQYF,TGCGCCAGCAAACCAGGGGGGTCCTACGAGCAGTACTTC
TRBJ2-5,TRBD1,16,NA,TRBV4-3,CASSQDLQGARETQYF,TGCGCCAGCAGCCAGGATTTACAGGGGGCCCGGGAGACCCAGTACTTC
TRBJ2-3,NA,15,NA,TRBV7-9,CASSEQGPISPTQYF,TGTGCCAGCAGCGAACAGGGACCGATCTCCCCAACGCAGTATTTT
TRBJ2-5,TRBD2,14,NA,TRBV5-4,CASSPGGVQETQYF,TGTGCCAGCAGCCCGGGGGGAGTTCAAGAGACCCAGTACTTC
TRBJ2-5,TRBD2,14,NA,TRBV19,CASSISGSLETQYF,TGTGCCAGTAGTATCAGCGGGAGTCTAGAGACCCAGTACTTC
TRBJ1-1,TRBD1,11,NA,TRBV29-1,CSVAWTGQAFF,TGCAGCGTTGCGTGGACAGGGCAAGCTTTCTTT
TRBJ2-3,TRBD2,17,NA,TRBV2,CASRRLAGGSLTDTQYF,TGTGCCAGCCGGCGGCTAGCGGGAGGAAGTTTGACAGATACGCAGTATTTT
TRBJ1-1,NA,14,NA,TRBV15,CATSIKQGGTEAFF,TGTGCCACCAGCATAAAACAGGGTGGGACTGAAGCTTTCTTT
TRBJ1-2,TRBD1,15,NA,TRBV29-1,CSCGTGTGVYYGYTF,TGCAGCTGCGGGACCGGGACAGGGGTTTACTATGGCTACACCTTC
TRBJ2-3,TRBD2,15,NA,TRBV5-1,CASSWSGGSTDTQYF,TGCGCCAGCAGCTGGAGCGGGGGGAGCACAGATACGCAGTATTTT
TRBJ2-1,NA,13,NA,TRBV29-1,CSVEALSYNEQFF,TGCAGCGTTGAAGCTCTCTCCTACAATGAGCAGTTCTTC
TRBJ2-3,NA,14,few,TRBV7-3,CASSLNLLAPTQYF,TGTGCCAGCAGCTTAAACCTACTAGCTCCTACGCAGTATTTT
TRBJ1-4,NA,15,NA,TRBV5-6,CASSPIGGADKKLFF,TGTGCCAGCAGCCCCATCGGAGGGGCGGATAAGAAACTGTTTTTT
TRBJ2-1,NA,17,NA,TRBV28,CASSSWGGGRSYNEQFF,TGTGCCAGCAGTTCCTGGGGTGGGGGGAGGTCCTACAATGAGCAGTTCTTC
TRBJ2-7,TRBD2,12,NA,TRBV5-1,CASSSGGNEQYF,TGCGCCAGCAGCTCCGGGGGGAACGAGCAGTACTTC
TRBJ1-5,NA,13,once,TRBV10-3,CAIRFGPSQPQHF,TGTGCCATCAGGTTTGGGCCCAGTCAGCCCCAGCATTTT
TRBJ2-7,NA,16,NA,TRBV6-1,CASSEVGGFGVYEQYF,TGTGCCAGCAGTGAAGTCGGGGGATTCGGGGTTTACGAGCAGTACTTC